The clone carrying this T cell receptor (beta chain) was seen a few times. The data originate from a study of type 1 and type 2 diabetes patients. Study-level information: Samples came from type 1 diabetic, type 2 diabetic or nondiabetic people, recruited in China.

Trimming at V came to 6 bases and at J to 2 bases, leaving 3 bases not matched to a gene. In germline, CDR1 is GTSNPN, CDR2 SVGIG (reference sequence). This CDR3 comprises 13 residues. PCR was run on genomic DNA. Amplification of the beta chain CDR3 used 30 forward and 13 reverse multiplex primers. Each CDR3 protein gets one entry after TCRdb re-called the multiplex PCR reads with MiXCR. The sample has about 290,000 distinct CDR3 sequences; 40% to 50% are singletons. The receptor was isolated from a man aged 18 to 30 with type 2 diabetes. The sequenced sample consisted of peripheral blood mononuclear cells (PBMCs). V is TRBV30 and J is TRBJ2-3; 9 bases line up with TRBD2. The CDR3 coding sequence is TGTGCCTGCCTAGCGGGGCACACAGATACGCAGTATTTT. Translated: CACLAGHTDTQYF. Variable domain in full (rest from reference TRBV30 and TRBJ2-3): SQTIHQWPATLVQPVGSPLSLECTVEGTSNPNLYWYRQAAGRGLQLLFYSVGIGQISSEVPQNLSASRPQDRQFILSSKKLLLSDSGFYLCACLAGHTDTQYFGPGTRLTVL.